One T cell receptor beta chain is described in this entry. Its antigen is not known. Sequencing used immunoSEQ multiplex PCR; TCRdb keeps in-frame clones, though not all of them. The profile shows about 12,000 clones, approximately 74% of them singletons. The data belong to a study of somatic mutations in cytotoxic T cells in rheumatoid arthritis. Study-level points and caveats: Neither rheumatoid arthritis patients nor age-matched healthy controls had significantly different CD8+ T-cell clonality from the other group.

Isolating CD4+ and CD8+ cells involved positive magnetic bead selection on an AutoMACS. Their purity was then checked by flow cytometry. The junction had 10 bases not matched to a gene; V was cut back by 0 bases and J by 6 bases. The CDR3 loop spans 18 amino acids. The germline V gene has CDR1 MGHRA and CDR2 YSYEKL. The chain couples TRBV4-1 to TRBJ2-1; 11 bases agree with TRBD2. This TCR was recovered from an older man in good health. Specimen: CD8+ T cells sorted from blood. DNA for the CDR3: TGCGCCAGCAGCCAAGATTCCACTAGCGGGAGTTTGAGCAATGAGCAGTTCTTC. Residues: CASSQDSTSGSLSNEQFF.